The 26 T cell receptor beta chains listed next were all sequenced from one sample in a study of T cell repertoires in cytomegalovirus infection. TCRdb re-called the reads through MiXCR, storing one row per CDR3 protein. The sample has 600,000 to 800,000 distinct CDR3 sequences; 24% are singletons. The sample taken for sequencing was CD8+ T cells from PBMCs. The receptors come from a human donor in good health (CMV status not recorded). Some clones in this sample may be carry-over from other donors' samples.

This clonotype has a handful of counts. The DNA for the CDR3 is TGTGCCAGCAGCTTACTGGGCTACTCCTACAATGAGCAGTTCTTC. As protein: CASSLLGYSYNEQFF. The gene calls are TRBV7-9 and TRBJ2-1; D unclear. The CDR3 sequence is 15 residues long. CDR1 is SEHNR, CDR2 FQNEAQ, per germline (reference sequence). V dropped 2 bases and J dropped 0 bases, with 8 bases sitting between them.

A few counts support this clonotype. The rearrangement links TRBV6-4 to TRBJ2-3; D ambiguous. CDR1 MRHNA and CDR2 SNTAGT come from the germline V gene. This CDR3 region has 13 residues. V was cut by 4 bases and J by 2 bases, with 7 bases left in between. The DNA of the CDR3 is TGTGCCAGCAGTGCATACCACACAGATACGCAGTATTTT. As protein: CASSAYHTDTQYF.

This clonotype was observed once. V usage is TRBV25-1 and J usage is TRBJ2-7; a possible D gene is TRBD2 (5 bases). Per the germline V gene, CDR1 is MGHDK and CDR2 is SYGVNS. Trimming stripped 1 base from V and 1 base from J, with 8 bases between. The CDR3 extends over 14 amino acids. The CDR3 sequence is CASSEFSGSYEQYF. The CDR3 DNA reads as TGTGCCAGCAGTGAATTTTCGGGGTCCTACGAGCAGTACTTC.

This clonotype was counted between two and nine times. The chain recombines TRBV7-8 with TRBJ2-2; a weak D match, TRBD2 (6 bases). CDR1 SGHVS and CDR2 FQNEAQ come from the germline V gene. The CDR3 loop spans 14 amino acids. V dropped 4 bases and J dropped 6 bases, with 12 bases sitting between them. CDR3 DNA sequence: TGTGCCAGCAGCTCGTTAGCGGATCCCGGGGAGCTGTTTTTT. It translates to CASSSLADPGELFF.

V gene TRBV20-1 combines with J gene TRBJ2-7; a weak D match, TRBD2 (5 bases). There are 14 residues in the CDR3. CDR1 is DFQATT and CDR2 is SNEGSKA in the germline V gene (reference sequence). Between the trimmed V and J ends, which lost 3 bases and 4 bases, there was a span of 16 bases. The CDR3 reads CSARGPGSLYEQYV. CDR3 bases: TGCAGTGCTAGGGGCCCGGGGTCCTTATACGAGCAGTACGTC.

The chain recombines TRBV14 with TRBJ1-3; unclear D gene. The CDR3 contains 14 residues. V was trimmed by 1 base and J by 0 bases, leaving 4 bases between them. CDR1 and CDR2 from the germline V gene are SGHDN and FVKESK. CDR3 amino acids: CASSQVISGNTIYF. CDR3 in DNA: TGTGCCAGCAGCCAAGTGATCTCTGGAAACACCATATATTTT.

The chain has TRBV28 and TRBJ2-5; TRBD2 might be the D (6 bases). The germline V gene has CDR1 MDHEN and CDR2 SYDVKM. The CDR3 is 13 amino acids. Deletions cut 2 bases from V and 3 bases from J, with 7 bases between. The CDR3 protein is CASSLRLEETQYF. The DNA for the CDR3 is TGTGCCAGCAGTTTAAGACTAGAAGAGACCCAGTACTTC.

This clonotype occurred a few times. The V gene is TRBV6-8, the J gene TRBJ2-3; 11 bases match TRBD2. The CDR3 loop spans 17 amino acids. Per the germline V gene, CDR1 is MNHGY and CDR2 is SAAAGT. The V and J ends lost 5 bases and 0 bases, in that order; junction bases with no gene match: 7. CDR3 bases: TGTGCCAGCAGTAACCCCGGGACTAGCGGTAGCACAGATACGCAGTATTTT. Protein sequence: CASSNPGTSGSTDTQYF.

V and J are TRBV7-6 and TRBJ2-1; TRBD2 matches at 10 bases. The J segment lost 7 bases and the V segment lost 5 bases, leaving 8 bases of the junction unmatched. CDR3 length: 15 amino acids. Germline CDR1 is SGHVS and CDR2 is FNYEAQ. The CDR3 is CASSELAGPANEQFF. CDR3 DNA: TGTGCCAGCAGCGAACTAGCGGGGCCCGCTAATGAGCAGTTCTTC.

The gene calls are TRBV20-1 and TRBJ2-3; 9 bases are a match to TRBD2. V dropped 5 bases and J dropped 1; count of bases not matched to a gene: 10. From germline, CDR1 is DFQATT and CDR2 SNEGSKA (reference sequence). This CDR3 spans 16 amino acids. As DNA, the CDR3 is TGCAGTGCTGAGGGTGGCGGGGGGGATGGCACAGATACGCAGTATTTT. It encodes CSAEGGGGDGTDTQYF.

This clonotype has more than one count but fewer than ten. The chain employs TRBV10-2 and TRBJ2-2; D not resolved. This CDR3 is 16 amino acids long. Germline CDR1 WSHSY, CDR2 SAAADI. Trimming stripped 6 bases from V and 0 bases from J, with 14 bases between. The CDR3 sequence is CASRTFTGANTGELFF. DNA for the CDR3: TGCGCCAGCAGAACCTTTACGGGCGCGAACACCGGGGAGCTGTTTTTT.

There are many counts of this clonotype. The gene calls are TRBV7-2 and TRBJ2-5; 10 bases agree with TRBD2. Germline V gene sequence: CDR1 SGHTA, CDR2 FQGNSA. The CDR3 is 17 amino acids. Losses at the gene ends were 10 bases for V and 1 base for J; bases not matched to a gene: 15. The CDR3 is CATNGGTSGDLQETQYF. The CDR3 DNA reads TGTGCCACCAATGGAGGTACTAGCGGGGACCTCCAAGAGACCCAGTACTTC.

The rearrangement uses TRBV6-5 and TRBJ1-6, with D hard to call. CDR1 and CDR2 (germline): MNHEY, SVGAGI. The CDR3 sequence is 15 residues long. V lost 5 bases and J 5 bases, leaving 13 bases between the germline ends. This chain's CDR3 is CASSLYGDHNSPLHF. The DNA for the CDR3 is TGTGCCAGCAGTCTCTACGGAGACCATAATTCACCCCTCCACTTT.

J is TRBJ2-4 and V is TRBV25-1; TRBD1 is a possible D gene (5 bases). The V gene lost 4 bases and the J gene lost 1 base, with 11 bases spanning the gap. The CDR3 runs 15 residues. CDR1 is MGHDK and CDR2 is SYGVNS in the germline V gene. This CDR3 is CASSGQGWAKNIQYF. The CDR3 nucleotides read TGTGCCAGCAGTGGTCAGGGATGGGCCAAAAACATTCAGTACTTC.

This clonotype was observed a handful of times. The chain couples TRBV29-1 to TRBJ2-7; no clear D gene. V lost 4 bases and J 5 bases, leaving 9 bases between the germline ends. Germline CDR1 and CDR2: SQVTM and ANQGSEA. This CDR3 region has 11 residues. The CDR3 nucleotides are TGCAGCGTTGGGTTGGGAAACGAGCAGTACGTC. It specifies CSVGLGNEQYV.

The chain employs TRBV6-2 or TRBV6-3 and TRBJ2-5; TRBD2 agrees at 7 bases. Per germline, CDR1 MNHEY and CDR2 SVGEGT. V lost 6 bases, J lost 0 bases, and 4 bases stayed unmatched. The length of the CDR3 is 14 residues. The CDR3, as DNA: TGTGCCAGCAGATCCGGGGGGAACCAAGAGACCCAGTACTTC. It is translated as CASRSGGNQETQYF.

Details on this clonotype: One junction end disagrees with the germline gene, perhaps due to a read error. The chain couples TRBV5-1 to TRBJ2-2; D call uncertain. The CDR3 spans 12 residues. CDR1 is SGHRS and CDR2 is YFSETQ in the germline V gene. The CDR3 loop is CTSSLEGGELFF. For the CDR3, the DNA is TGCACCAGCAGCTTGGAAGGCGGGGAGCTGTTTTTT.

The V gene is TRBV7-9, the J gene TRBJ2-3; the D gene is possibly TRBD1 (5 bases). V was cut by 6 bases and J by 3 bases, with 13 bases left in between. Germline CDR1 SEHNR, CDR2 FQNEAQ (reference sequence). The CDR3 length is 14 residues. In nucleotides, the CDR3 is TGTGCCAGCAGTTGGCAGGGCCTAACAGATACGCAGTATTTT. Translating it yields CASSWQGLTDTQYF.

This clonotype has a count of ten or more. In DNA form, the CDR3 reads TGTGCCAGCAGTTTAAGGCAGAACTACGAGCAGTACGTC. Translating gives CASSLRQNYEQYV. This chain connects TRBV27 to TRBJ2-7, with no clear D. The V and J ends lost 2 bases and 3 bases respectively, with 8 bases between them. The CDR3 has 13 amino acids. Germline CDR1 and CDR2: MNHEY and SMNVEV (reference sequence).

This clonotype came up many times. The chain joins TRBV11-3 to TRBJ2-3; D is possibly TRBD2 (6 bases). In germline, CDR1 is SGHNT, CDR2 YENEEA. V lost 4 bases and J 7 bases, leaving 21 bases between the germline ends. The length of the CDR3 is 16 residues. CDR3 in DNA: TGTGCCAGCAGCTCGGCATCGGGGGTGGACCGCAATACGCAGTATTTT. Its protein is CASSSASGVDRNTQYF.

This rearrangement joins TRBV19 to TRBJ2-1; TRBD2 agrees at 8 bases. The CDR3 is 13 residues long. CDR1 is LNHDA and CDR2 is SQIVND in the germline V gene (reference sequence). The V and J ends lost 7 bases and 9 bases, in that order; junction bases with no gene match: 8. CDR3 coding DNA: TGTGCCAGTAAAAAAGCGGGAGAGATTGAGCAGTTCTTC. Its translation is CASKKAGEIEQFF.

The chain uses TRBV28 and TRBJ2-1; possibly TRBD1 for D (6 bases). The length of the CDR3 is 14 residues. The V end lost 4 bases, the J end lost 3 bases, and 10 bases lay between the germline ends. CDR1 and CDR2 (germline): MDHEN, SYDVKM. The CDR3 reads CASSSRTVYNEQFF. The CDR3 DNA reads TGTGCCAGCAGTTCCCGGACAGTCTACAATGAGCAGTTCTTC.

In its sample, this clonotype was seen a few times. The V gene is TRBV7-2, the J gene TRBJ2-7; 9 nucleotides align to TRBD2. V was pared by 6 bases and J by 2 bases, with 8 bases of the junction left unmatched. The CDR3 has 15 residues. CDR1 is SGHTA, CDR2 FQGNSA, per germline. The CDR3: CASSPGLANTYEQYF. The CDR3 region has the DNA TGTGCCAGCAGTCCCGGACTAGCGAATACCTACGAGCAGTACTTC. The complete variable domain, with remaining parts taken from reference TRBV7-2 and TRBJ2-7, reads GAGVSQSPSNKVTEKGKDVELRCDPISGHTALYWYRQSLGQGLEFLIYFQGNSAPDKSGLPSDRFSAERTGGSVSTLTIQRTQQEDSAVYLCASSPGLANTYEQYFGPGTRLTVT.

Only a few counts were recorded for this clonotype. The chain couples TRBV7-9 to TRBJ2-4, with TRBD2 identical over 7 bases. Germline values: CDR1 SEHNR, CDR2 FQNEAQ (reference sequence). The length of the CDR3 is 17 residues. Trimming cost V 4 bases and J 1 base; bases outside gene matches: 10. The CDR3 DNA reads TGTGCCAGCAGCTCCCAAAGAGCGGGGTTTGCCAAAAACATTCAGTACTTC. Amino acid sequence: CASSSQRAGFAKNIQYF.

This chain links TRBV7-9 with TRBJ1-2; no definite D call. The CDR3 contains 12 residues. The germline V gene encodes CDR1 SEHNR and CDR2 FQNEAQ (reference sequence). V lost 2 bases, J lost 6 bases, and 7 bases lay in between. The CDR3 sequence: CASSLLGDGYTF. CDR3 in DNA: TGTGCCAGCAGCTTACTCGGAGATGGCTACACCTTC.

This clonotype was recorded many times. This chain connects TRBV4-3 to TRBJ2-7; possible D gene TRBD1, 6 bases. The CDR3 has 15 amino acids. V lost 0 bases to trimming and J lost 5 bases, with 14 bases between them. CDR1 is LGHNA and CDR2 is YSLEER in the germline V gene. DNA of the CDR3: TGCGCCAGCAGCCAAGAGGCCAGGGGACGTGACGAGCAGTACTTC. Its protein product is CASSQEARGRDEQYF.